The 28 T cell receptor beta chains in this list originate from one sample, sequenced in a study of OX40 agonist ivuxolimab in advanced cancers. Sequenced by immunoSEQ multiplex PCR; TCRdb stores in-frame clones only, minus some. The repertoire consists of some 150,000 clones, with around 93% occurring once and the leading ten covering 1%. The material was CD4+ or CD8+ T cells sorted from blood, obtained in a trial of the OX40 agonist ivuxolimab. Source of these receptors: an adult with an advanced solid tumor such as melanoma, head and neck, liver or kidney cancer.

The rearrangement uses TRBV5-4 and TRBJ2-7; D is unresolved. This CDR3 has 10 residues. The germline V gene encodes CDR1 SGHNT and CDR2 YYREEE (reference sequence). The V gene lost 3 bases and the J gene lost 6 bases, with 4 bases spanning the gap. CDR3 DNA sequence: TGTGCCAGCAGCTCCATCGAGCAGTACTTC. It specifies CASSSIEQYF.

The chain is built from TRBV2 and TRBJ2-2, with a tentative D call TRBD1 (5 bases). Germline-derived CDR1 and CDR2 are SNHLY and FYNNEI. V was trimmed by 4 bases and J by 7 bases, leaving 19 bases between them. This CDR3 is built from 16 residues. The chain's CDR3 is CASSGRQTAVRGELFF. CDR3 nucleotide sequence: TGTGCCAGCAGTGGACGGCAGACAGCTGTACGCGGGGAGCTGTTTTTT.

The V call is TRBV7-6, the J call TRBJ1-4, with D uncertain. The germline CDR1 and CDR2 sequences are SGHVS and FNYEAQ. Trimming cost V 1 base and J 7 bases, with 16 bases left between them. This CDR3 is 16 amino acids long. CDR3 sequence: CASSLVASTRGEKLFF. The CDR3 DNA follows: TGTGCCAGCAGCTTAGTGGCTTCCACTCGTGGTGAAAAACTGTTTTTT.

J is TRBJ1-6 and V is TRBV28; D uncertain. CDR3 length: 12 residues. Germline V gene sequence: CDR1 MDHEN, CDR2 SYDVKM. V was clipped by 4 bases and J by 8 bases, with 6 bases between them. The DNA for the CDR3 is TGTGCCAGCAGTTCCAGTTATTCACCCCTCCACTTT. Amino acids: CASSSSYSPLHF.

This clone has a handful of counts. The chain links TRBV10-1 to TRBJ2-1; TRBD2 agrees at 9 bases. Trimming removed 8 bases from V and 4 bases from J; junction bases left unmatched: 6. CDR3 length equals 14 residues. The germline CDR1 and CDR2 sequences are WNHNN and SYGVQD (reference sequence). CDR3 in amino acids: CASSGTSFYNEQFF. In nucleotides, the CDR3 is TGCGCCAGCTCCGGGACTAGCTTTTACAATGAGCAGTTCTTC.

The chain joins TRBV6-1 to TRBJ1-1, with TRBD1 matching over 7 bases. V was pared by 0 bases and J by 4 bases, with 5 bases of the junction left unmatched. Germline CDR1 and CDR2: MNHNS and SASEGT. The length of the CDR3 is 15 residues. The CDR3, as DNA: TGTGCCAGCAGTGAAGCCGCCGGGACAGCCACTGAAGCTTTCTTT. Translation gives CASSEAAGTATEAFF.

The V and J genes are TRBV7-3 and TRBJ2-5, with unresolved D. The CDR3 is 13 residues long. Germline CDR1 and CDR2: SGHTA and FQGTGA. Trimming stripped 2 bases from V and 0 bases from J, with 4 bases between. The CDR3 DNA reads TGTGCCAGCAGCTTACAGTACCAAGAGACCCAGTACTTC. This codes for CASSLQYQETQYF. The variable domain in full, with the rest retrieved from reference TRBV7-3 and TRBJ2-5, is GAGVSQTPSNKVTEKGKYVELRCDPISGHTALYWYRQSLGQGPEFLIYFQGTGAADDSGLPNDRFFAVRPEGSVSTLKIQRTERGDSAVYLCASSLQYQETQYFGPGTRLLVL.

The chain carries TRBV9 and TRBJ1-6, with 7 bases identical to TRBD1. V dropped 10 bases and J dropped 10; count of bases not matched to a gene: 11. CDR3 length: 13 amino acids. Germline V gene data show CDR1 as SGDLS and CDR2 as YYNGEE. The CDR3 region is CASSGQAVSPLHF. The DNA of the CDR3 is TGTGCCTCTTCCGGACAGGCGGTGTCACCCCTCCACTTT.

The V gene is TRBV6-1, the J gene TRBJ2-2; the D is unclear. The CDR3 totals 12 residues. Trimming stripped 8 bases from V and 2 bases from J, with 6 bases between. Germline V gene sequence: CDR1 MNHNS, CDR2 SASEGT. CDR3 DNA sequence: TGTGCCAGCGGTCAAAACACCGGGGAGCTGTTTTTT. Translation gives CASGQNTGELFF.

The chain recombines TRBV25-1 with TRBJ2-1; 11 nucleotides line up with TRBD2. CDR3 length equals 17 residues. V trimming: 5 bases; J trimming: 3 bases; junction bases outside the gene matches: 9. In germline, CDR1 is MGHDK, CDR2 SYGVNS. CDR3 amino acids: CASSSSRLAGSYNEQFF. CDR3 bases: TGTGCCAGCAGTTCCTCCCGACTAGCGGGGAGCTACAATGAGCAGTTCTTC. The full variable domain, rest sourced from reference TRBV25-1 and TRBJ2-1, is EADIYQTPRYLVIGTGKKITLECSQTMGHDKMYWYQQDPGMELHLIHYSYGVNSTEKGDLSSESTVSRIRTEHFPLTLESARPSHTSQYLCASSSSRLAGSYNEQFFGPGTRLTVL.

The chain is built from TRBV11-2 and TRBJ1-1; D is uncertain. The CDR3 length is 13 residues. Trimming removed 3 bases at V and 1 base at J, with 6 bases between. From germline, CDR1 is SGHAT and CDR2 FQNNGV. The CDR3 region has the DNA TGTGCCAGCAGCTTCGCTGGGAACACTGAAGCTTTCTTT. Protein sequence: CASSFAGNTEAFF.

The chain has TRBV7-9 and TRBJ2-2; TRBD2 agrees at 8 bases. The V gene's germline CDR1 is SEHNR and CDR2 FQNEAQ (reference sequence). With V trimmed by 7 bases and J by 0 bases, 16 bases remained unmatched. The CDR3 contains 19 residues. For the CDR3, the DNA is TGTGCCAGCAACCCTCGGGGGGGAACGGGGACAACGAACACCGGGGAGCTGTTTTTT. The encoded protein is CASNPRGGTGTTNTGELFF.

This clone has just one count. The chain carries TRBV28 and TRBJ2-3; tentatively, D is TRBD2 (5 bases). The CDR3 spans 14 residues. V shed 6 bases and J shed 6 bases, with 16 bases lying between them. The germline V gene has CDR1 MDHEN and CDR2 SYDVKM. The CDR3 loop reads CASRPHGIPDTQYF. Here the CDR3 DNA reads TGTGCCAGCAGACCTCACGGGATCCCGGATACGCAGTATTTT.

The rearrangement uses TRBV4-1 and TRBJ2-7, with 12 bases aligning to TRBD2. With V trimmed by 4 bases and J by 5 bases, 24 bases remained unmatched. This CDR3 region has 21 residues. The germline gives CDR1 MGHRA, CDR2 YSYEKL. In DNA form, the CDR3 reads TGCGCCAGCAGCCGTTTCAGGCTACCTAGCGGGAGGGCCTTACGACTCCACGAGCAGTACTTC. Encoded protein: CASSRFRLPSGRALRLHEQYF.

The rearrangement links TRBV5-4 to TRBJ2-1, with D maybe TRBD2 (5 bases). Trimming left V 2 bases short and J 6 bases short, with 9 bases between. CDR1 SGHNT and CDR2 YYREEE come from the germline V gene (reference sequence). This CDR3 region has 13 residues. The CDR3 sequence: CASSFASRNEQFF. The CDR3 region has the DNA TGTGCCAGCAGCTTCGCTAGCCGCAATGAGCAGTTCTTC. Looking up the rest from reference TRBV5-4 and TRBJ2-1 gives the full variable domain: ETGVTQSPTHLIKTRGQQVTLRCSSQSGHNTVSWYQQALGQGPQFIFQYYREEENGRGNFPPRFSGLQFPNYSSELNVNALELDDSALYLCASSFASRNEQFFGPGTRLTVL.

This chain connects TRBV6-6 to TRBJ2-4, with D possibly being TRBD1 (7 bases). The CDR3 runs 15 residues. The germline CDR1 and CDR2 sequences are MNHNY and SVGAGI (reference sequence). V was trimmed by 8 bases and J by 0 bases, leaving 14 bases between them. The CDR3 protein is CASGGTATAKNIQYF. The CDR3 coding sequence is TGTGCCAGCGGGGGGACAGCGACAGCCAAAAACATTCAGTACTTC.

The genes are TRBV12-2 and TRBJ2-2; the table calls TRBD1, which could not be checked here. TRBV12-2 is described as a pseudogene. The CDR3 consists of 15 residues. In nucleotides, the CDR3 is TGTGCAAGTCGTAATACAGGGGTGGACACCGGGGAGCTGTTTTTT. This translates into CASRNTGVDTGELFF.

This clone was seen just once. This chain joins TRBV27 and TRBJ2-7, with 7 bases matching TRBD1. The CDR3 runs 15 residues. The J segment lost 2 bases and the V segment lost 4 bases, leaving 8 bases of the junction unmatched. Germline V CDR1 and CDR2: MNHEY, SMNVEV (reference sequence). Here the CDR3 reads CASSSTGTETYEQYF. CDR3 sequence (DNA): TGTGCCAGCAGTTCTACCGGGACAGAGACCTACGAGCAGTACTTC.

This sequence joins TRBV7-8 and TRBJ1-4; TRBD1 agrees at 9 bases. There are 15 residues in the CDR3. The J segment lost 8 bases and the V segment lost 4 bases, leaving 8 bases of the junction unmatched. Germline V gene data show CDR1 as SGHVS and CDR2 as FQNEAQ. CDR3 residues: CASSSRDRAGEKLFF. The CDR3 DNA is TGTGCCAGCAGCTCCCGGGACAGGGCGGGCGAAAAACTGTTTTTT.

This clone was counted a few times. CDR3 bases: TGTGCCAGCAGTCTCACAGGAAATACCGGTCAGCCCCAGCATTTT. Its translation is CASSLTGNTGQPQHF. The chain uses TRBV27 and TRBJ1-5; tentative D call: TRBD1 (5 bases). Germline V gene lookup returns CDR1 MNHEY and CDR2 SMNVEV (reference sequence). The CDR3 covers 15 residues. The V gene lost 5 bases and the J gene lost 6 bases, with 17 bases spanning the gap.

This rearrangement joins TRBV29-1 to TRBJ1-1; no clear D. The germline gives CDR1 SQVTM, CDR2 ANQGSEA. CDR3 length: 14 amino acids. The V gene lost 7 bases and the J gene lost 4 bases, with 19 bases spanning the gap. The CDR3 sequence: CSARAPTWSTEAFF. CDR3 DNA sequence: TGCAGCGCCCGTGCCCCCACATGGAGCACTGAAGCTTTCTTT.

This chain connects TRBV5-1 to TRBJ2-7, with a possible D match to TRBD1 (7 bases). Germline-derived CDR1 and CDR2 are SGHRS and YFSETQ. V dropped 4 bases and J dropped 3 bases, with 14 bases sitting between them. The CDR3 totals 14 residues. CDR3 coding DNA: TGCGCCAGCAGCCCCCAGGGGGAGGTCTACGAGCAGTACTTC. Protein sequence: CASSPQGEVYEQYF.

The count of this clone is one. The chain links TRBV9 to TRBJ2-7, with 7 positions matching TRBD2. CDR3 length: 14 amino acids. Germline loops: CDR1 SGDLS, CDR2 YYNGEE. J was trimmed by 0 bases and V by 3 bases; bases with no gene match: 3. DNA of the CDR3: TGTGCCAGCAGCGCGGGGGGTTACTCCTACGAGCAGTACTTC. Residues: CASSAGGYSYEQYF.

The chain carries TRBV28 and TRBJ2-3; 7 nucleotides agree with TRBD2. The CDR3 length is 17 residues. V shed 2 bases and J 0 bases; nucleotides not matched to a gene: 8. CDR1 is MDHEN, CDR2 SYDVKM, per germline. CDR3 region: CASSLLLAAESTDTQYF. CDR3 in DNA: TGTGCCAGCAGTTTACTCCTAGCGGCAGAAAGCACAGATACGCAGTATTTT.

This clone has a single count. The CDR3 is CAIKTNREMNTEAFF. Written as DNA, the CDR3 is TGTGCCATCAAAACTAACAGGGAAATGAACACTGAAGCTTTCTTT. The chain couples TRBV10-3 to TRBJ1-1; weak D call: TRBD1 (6 bases). Germline CDR1 and CDR2: ENHRY and SYGVKD. The CDR3 consists of 15 residues. The ends were cut back, 7 bases at V and 0 bases at J, with 15 bases in the middle.

This chain connects TRBV9 to TRBJ1-3; D not resolved. V lost 1 base, J lost 3 bases, and 11 bases lay in between. Germline CDR1 reads SGDLS; CDR2 reads YYNGEE. This CDR3 comprises 15 residues. The CDR3 coding sequence is TGTGCCAGCAGCGTAAGTGGGCAGGATGGAAACACCATATATTTT. Amino acids: CASSVSGQDGNTIYF.

CDR3 DNA sequence: TGTGCCAGTAGTGCGACAGGGGGCGGGGTCGAGCAGTACTTC. This sequence encodes CASSATGGGVEQYF. The chain joins TRBV19 to TRBJ2-7; 10 nucleotides match TRBD1. The ends lost 5 bases at V and 6 bases at J; junction bases unmatched: 7. The CDR3 consists of 14 residues. Per germline, CDR1 LNHDA and CDR2 SQIVND (reference sequence).

The chain joins TRBV7-2 to TRBJ2-3; TRBD2 matches at 11 bases. Trimming took 5 bases from V and 5 from J; bases not matched to a gene: 9. Germline-derived CDR1 and CDR2 are SGHTA and FQGNSA. The CDR3 is made up of 16 amino acids. The CDR3 loop is CASSRGVAGGVDTQYF. The CDR3 nucleotides are TGTGCCAGCAGCCGGGGGGTAGCGGGAGGGGTAGATACGCAGTATTTT.